A selection of T cell receptor beta chains follows, all from one sample in a study of OX40 agonist ivuxolimab in advanced cancers. Repertoires were generated with immunoSEQ multiplex PCR, while TCRdb's copy carries only in-frame clones and drops some. This table has 60,000 to 80,000 clones, roughly 88% appearing once. This sample comprised CD4+ or CD8+ T cells sorted from blood, obtained in a trial of the OX40 agonist ivuxolimab. The receptors stem from an adult with an advanced solid tumor such as melanoma, head and neck, liver or kidney cancer. Both conserved end residues are part of each CDR3.

V	J	CDR3
TRBV2	TRBJ1-3	CATGTGGDTIYF
TRBV30	TRBJ2-2	CAWSVLTGGTGELFF
TRBV9	TRBJ2-3	CASSVGAGGHSTDTQYF
TRBV2	TRBJ1-2	CASSEMGWSGGYTF
TRBV18	TRBJ2-3	CASSTSSTDTQYF
TRBV12-5	TRBJ2-2	CASGRSPVADTGELFF
TRBV25-1	TRBJ2-1	CASVSSGGAYNEQFF
TRBV11-1	TRBJ1-4	CASSLRTGRKDEKLFF
TRBV18	TRBJ1-5	CASSPMGQGASGNQPQHF
TRBV30	TRBJ1-1	CAWKGGRGNTEAFF
TRBV7-8	TRBJ2-1	CASSLTTRPNEQFF
TRBV7-2	TRBJ2-1	CASSLARDEQFF
TRBV11-2	TRBJ2-5	CASSLRFTGDAVETQYF
TRBV19	TRBJ2-3	CASRPVGGPDTQYF
TRBV5-4	TRBJ1-2	CASSLGQGGYGYTF
TRBV29-1	TRBJ1-1	CSVPGVWQGKDQAFF
TRBV5-6	TRBJ2-1	CASSPVIYSYNEQFF
TRBV9	TRBJ2-7	CASSADRDRAYEQYF